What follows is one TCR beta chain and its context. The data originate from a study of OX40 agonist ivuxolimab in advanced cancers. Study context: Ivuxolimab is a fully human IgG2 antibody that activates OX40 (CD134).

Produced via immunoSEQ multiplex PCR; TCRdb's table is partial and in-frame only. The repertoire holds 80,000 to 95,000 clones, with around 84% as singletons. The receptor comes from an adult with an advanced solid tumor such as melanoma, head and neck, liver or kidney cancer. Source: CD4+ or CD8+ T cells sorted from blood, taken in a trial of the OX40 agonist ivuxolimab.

CDR3 in amino acids: CASSSPDSGRELFF. CDR3 DNA sequence: TGTGCCAGCAGCTCTCCGGACTCAGGCCGGGAGCTGTTTTTT. J is TRBJ2-2 and V is TRBV7-2, with D possibly TRBD2 on 5 matching bases. The CDR3 has 14 amino acids. The germline V gene encodes CDR1 SGHTA and CDR2 FQGNSA. Trimming removed 4 bases from V and 9 bases from J, with 15 bases in between.